This TCR beta chain emerged from a study of post-analysis software for immune sequencing data. Findings and caveats of the study: For normalized Chao1 diversity, multiple sclerosis patients scored significantly lower than controls did. Samples prepared in the same batch strongly co-clustered by F measure.

The authors incorporated unique molecular identifiers into the TCR beta cDNA libraries. TCRdb independently ran MiXCR on the PCR reads; one entry per CDR3 protein. The sample has fewer than 850,000 distinct CDR3 sequences; about 43% are singletons. Worth noting for this clonotype: Its antigen is still unknown.

The clonotype originates from a girl between 5 and 17 years old with multiple sclerosis. The sample comprised blood.

CDR3: CSARDDPSGRENEQFF. DNA for the CDR3: TGCAGTGCTAGAGATGATCCGAGCGGGAGGGAGAATGAGCAGTTCTTC. This chain joins TRBV20-1 and TRBJ2-1; 10 bases agree with TRBD2. V shed 0 bases and J 7 bases; nucleotides not matched to a gene: 9. Per germline, CDR1 DFQATT and CDR2 SNEGSKA (reference sequence). The CDR3 runs to 16 residues.